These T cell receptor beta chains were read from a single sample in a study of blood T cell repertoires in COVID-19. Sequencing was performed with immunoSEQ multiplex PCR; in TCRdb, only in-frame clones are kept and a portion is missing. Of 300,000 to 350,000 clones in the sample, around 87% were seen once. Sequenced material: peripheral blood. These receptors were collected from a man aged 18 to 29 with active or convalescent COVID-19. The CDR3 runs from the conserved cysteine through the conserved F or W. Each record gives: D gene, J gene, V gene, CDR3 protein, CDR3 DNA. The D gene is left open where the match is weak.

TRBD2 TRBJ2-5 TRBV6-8 CASSLQLAGQETQYF TGTGCCAGCAGTCTACAACTAGCGGGGCAAGAGACCCAGTACTTC
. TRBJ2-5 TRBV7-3 CASSLAGETQYF TGTGCCAGCAGCCTCGCCGGGGAGACCCAGTACTTC
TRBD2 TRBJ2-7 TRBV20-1 CSASGLAGSSYEQYF TGCAGTGCTAGTGGACTAGCGGGATCCTCCTACGAGCAGTACTTC
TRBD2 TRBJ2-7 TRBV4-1 CASRSTSGTPYEQYF TGCGCCAGCAGGTCGACTAGCGGTACCCCCTACGAGCAGTACTTC
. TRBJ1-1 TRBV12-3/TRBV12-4 CASTPGQLTEAFF TGTGCCAGCACCCCGGGACAACTCACTGAAGCTTTCTTT
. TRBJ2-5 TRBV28 CASSSLVEETQYF TGTGCCAGCAGTTCTTTAGTGGAAGAGACCCAGTACTTC
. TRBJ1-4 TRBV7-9 CASSPTVLQGGGEKLFF TGTGCCAGCAGTCCGACTGTACTACAGGGAGGGGGTGAAAAACTGTTTTTT
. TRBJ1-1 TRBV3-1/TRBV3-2 CASSHVSGTEAFF TGTGCCAGCAGCCACGTGAGCGGCACTGAAGCTTTCTTT
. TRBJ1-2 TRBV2 CASTVSLLSGYGYTF TGTGCCAGCACCGTCAGCCTTCTATCGGGCTATGGCTACACCTTC
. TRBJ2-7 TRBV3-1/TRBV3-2 CASSPHNPYEQYF TGTGCCAGCAGCCCGCACAATCCCTACGAGCAGTACTTC
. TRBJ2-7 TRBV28 CASSLAVSYEQYF TGTGCCAGCAGTTTAGCAGTCTCCTACGAGCAGTACTTC
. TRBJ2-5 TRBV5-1 CASSLPLAQGQETRYF TGCGCCAGCAGCTTGCCGCTGGCCCAGGGTCAAGAGACCCGGTACTTC
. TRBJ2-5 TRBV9 CASSVEPRGETQYF TGTGCCAGCAGCGTAGAGCCCCGCGGGGAGACCCAGTACTTC
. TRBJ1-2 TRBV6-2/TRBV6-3 CASSRIGTTDMLKYGYTF TGTGCCAGCAGTCGCATCGGGACAACCGATATGCTTAAGTATGGCTACACCTTC
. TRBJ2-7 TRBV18 CASSPVVGEQYF TGTGCCAGCTCCCCGGTGGTCGGTGAGCAGTACTTC
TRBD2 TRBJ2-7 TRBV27 CASSSSGRYEQYF TGTGCCAGCAGTAGTAGCGGGAGGTACGAGCAGTACTTC
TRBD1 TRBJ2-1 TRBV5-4 CATVRTGVDNEQFF TGTGCCACCGTTCGGACAGGGGTCGACAATGAGCAGTTCTTC
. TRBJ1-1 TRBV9 CASSVGFRAGGGDTEAFF TGTGCCAGCAGCGTAGGATTCCGGGCTGGAGGTGGGGACACTGAAGCTTTCTTT
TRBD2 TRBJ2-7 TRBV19 CASSILAGSSYEQYF TGTGCCAGTAGTATCCTAGCGGGAAGCTCCTACGAGCAGTACTTC
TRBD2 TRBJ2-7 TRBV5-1 CASSSVPGLAGGEQYF TGCGCCAGCAGCAGTGTTCCGGGACTAGCGGGGGGCGAGCAGTACTTC